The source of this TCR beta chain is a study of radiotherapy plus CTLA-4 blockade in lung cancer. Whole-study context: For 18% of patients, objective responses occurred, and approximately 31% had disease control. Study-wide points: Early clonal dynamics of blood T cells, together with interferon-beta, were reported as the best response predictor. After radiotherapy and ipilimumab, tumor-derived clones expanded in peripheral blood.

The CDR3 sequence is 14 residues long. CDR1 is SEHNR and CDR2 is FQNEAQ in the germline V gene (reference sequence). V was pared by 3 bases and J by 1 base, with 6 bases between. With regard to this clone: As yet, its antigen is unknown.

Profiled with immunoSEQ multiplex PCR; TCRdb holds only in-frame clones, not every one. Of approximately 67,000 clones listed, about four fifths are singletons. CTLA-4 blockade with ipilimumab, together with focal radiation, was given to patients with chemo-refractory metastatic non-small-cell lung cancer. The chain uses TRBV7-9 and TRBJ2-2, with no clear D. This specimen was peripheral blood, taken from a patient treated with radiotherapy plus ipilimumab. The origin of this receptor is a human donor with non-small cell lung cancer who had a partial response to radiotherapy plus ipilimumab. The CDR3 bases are TGTGCCAGCAGCTTTTCGGTGAACACCGGGGAGCTGTTTTTT. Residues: CASSFSVNTGELFF.